These T cell receptor beta chains were read from a single sample in a study of blood T cell repertoires in COVID-19. TCRdb keeps only in-frame clones here, not all; method: immunoSEQ multiplex PCR. The sample shows more than 250,000 clones, roughly 85% of them seen only once. The sample comprised PBMCs or T cells enriched from blood (not recorded which). All receptors derive from a man aged 25-45 years who had recovered from COVID-19. Both conserved end residues are part of each CDR3. The D gene is left open where the match is weak. Part of the rows lack a size; the others show once, few, many or a class for expanded clones.

TRBJ2-7	NA	NA	TRBV7-2	CASSLGDRGYEQYF	TGTGCCAGCAGCTTAGGCGACAGAGGCTACGAGCAGTACTTC
TRBJ1-2	NA	NA	TRBV3-1/TRBV3-2	CASSPPKDRFVDYGYTF	TGTGCCAGCAGCCCTCCCAAAGACAGGTTCGTTGACTATGGCTACACCTTC
TRBJ1-5	TRBD1	NA	TRBV5-5	CASSSTPQGRGSSNQPQHF	TGTGCCAGCAGCTCCACTCCACAGGGGCGCGGGTCGTCTAATCAGCCCCAGCATTTT
TRBJ1-2	NA	NA	TRBV19	CASSIDRGYTF	TGTGCCAGTAGTATAGACAGGGGCTACACCTTC
TRBJ2-1	NA	NA	TRBV4-2	CASTILGSSYNEQFF	TGTGCCAGCACCATTTTAGGGAGCTCCTACAATGAGCAGTTCTTC
TRBJ1-3	TRBD1	once	TRBV18	CASSQGQNSGNTIYF	TGTGCCAGCTCGCAGGGACAGAACTCTGGAAACACCATATATTTT
TRBJ1-6	TRBD1	NA	TRBV4-1	CASSQDRGQGKSPLHF	TGCGCCAGCAGCCAAGATCGGGGACAGGGTAAATCACCCCTCCACTTT
TRBJ2-3	NA	NA	TRBV24-1	CATSDPMGPDTQYF	TGTGCCACCAGTGACCCCATGGGCCCAGATACGCAGTATTTT
TRBJ1-2	NA	few	TRBV6-5	CASSLVGDYGYTF	TGTGCCAGCAGTTTGGTAGGGGACTATGGCTACACCTTC
TRBJ2-7	NA	NA	TRBV5-8	CASSAPGATSYEQYF	TGTGCCAGCAGCGCGCCAGGTGCTACCTCCTACGAGCAGTACTTC
TRBJ2-1	NA	NA	TRBV20-1	CSAPHFDEQFF	TGCAGTGCTCCCCACTTCGATGAGCAGTTCTTC
TRBJ1-1	NA	NA	TRBV4-3	CASSQDTPGPNTEAFF	TGCGCCAGCAGCCAAGATACCCCAGGCCCGAACACTGAAGCTTTCTTT
TRBJ2-3	TRBD2	NA	TRBV24-1	CATSDPGLESFYTQYF	TGTGCCACCAGTGACCCGGGACTAGAGTCGTTCTATACGCAGTATTTT
TRBJ2-3	NA	NA	TRBV7-2	CASSLDLWRASTDTQYF	TGTGCCAGCAGCTTAGATTTGTGGCGGGCTAGCACAGATACGCAGTATTTT
TRBJ1-6	TRBD1	NA	TRBV5-1	CASSWQGAGYNSPLHF	TGCGCCAGCAGCTGGCAGGGGGCTGGTTATAATTCACCCCTCCACTTT
TRBJ1-2	NA	few	TRBV6-4	CASIIAIGGTNYGYTF	TGTGCCAGCATAATCGCGATCGGGGGAACTAACTATGGCTACACCTTC
TRBJ2-1	TRBD2	NA	TRBV19	CASSMVRPWRGGGNNEQFF	TGTGCCAGTAGTATGGTACGCCCATGGCGGGGGGGCGGGAACAATGAGCAGTTCTTC
TRBJ1-1	NA	NA	TRBV6-1	CASSEYQGLNTEAFF	TGTGCCAGCAGTGAATATCAGGGTTTGAACACTGAAGCTTTCTTT
TRBJ1-1	NA	NA	TRBV3-1/TRBV3-2	CASSSRSTEAFF	TGTGCCAGCAGCTCCCGTTCGACTGAAGCTTTCTTT
TRBJ2-2	NA	NA	TRBV5-4	CASSGAGPVDTGELFF	TGTGCCAGCAGCGGCGCAGGCCCCGTGGACACCGGGGAGCTGTTTTTT
TRBJ1-1	NA	NA	TRBV7-9	CASSSLGQANTEAFF	TGTGCCAGCAGCTCTTTGGGACAAGCGAACACTGAAGCTTTCTTT
TRBJ1-6	NA	NA	TRBV7-3	CASSFSSNSPLHF	TGTGCCAGCAGCTTCTCCTCGAATTCACCCCTCCACTTT
TRBJ1-3	NA	NA	TRBV6-5	CASSSWGRGSDTIYF	TGTGCCAGCAGCTCCTGGGGCAGGGGAAGCGACACCATATATTTT
TRBJ2-2	TRBD2	NA	TRBV3-1/TRBV3-2	CASSRLAGTNTGELFF	TGTGCCAGCAGCCGACTAGCGGGGACGAACACCGGGGAGCTGTTTTTT
TRBJ1-5	TRBD1	NA	TRBV6-5	CASSRQGSNQPQHF	TGTGCCAGCAGTCGACAGGGAAGCAATCAGCCCCAGCATTTT
TRBJ1-3	NA	once	TRBV23-1	CASSHPEAGNTIYF	TGCGCCAGCAGTCATCCCGAGGCTGGAAACACCATATATTTT
TRBJ2-2	NA	NA	TRBV29-1	CSVDRDAATGELFF	TGCAGCGTTGACAGGGATGCGGCCACCGGGGAGCTGTTTTTT
TRBJ2-6	NA	NA	TRBV4-3	CASSQVYREPNVLTF	TGCGCCAGCAGCCAGGTCTACAGGGAACCCAACGTCCTGACTTTC
TRBJ1-1	NA	NA	TRBV4-3	CASSQDSAGRKAFF	TGCGCCAGCAGCCAAGATTCGGCAGGCCGGAAGGCTTTCTTT
TRBJ2-3	NA	NA	TRBV10-3	CAISESEVSGVNTDTQYF	TGTGCCATCAGTGAGTCAGAGGTGTCGGGGGTTAACACAGATACGCAGTATTTT
TRBJ1-3	NA	NA	TRBV5-4	CASSLGRTDTIYF	TGTGCCAGCAGCTTGGGGAGGACAGACACCATATATTTT
TRBJ2-1	TRBD2	NA	TRBV9	CASSVSGRSYNEQFF	TGTGCCAGCAGCGTAAGCGGGAGATCCTACAATGAGCAGTTCTTC
TRBJ2-4	NA	few	TRBV7-9	CASSPAGRNIQYF	TGTGCCAGCAGCCCCGCGGGGCGGAACATTCAGTACTTC
TRBJ1-2	NA	NA	TRBV13	CASSLTSLLNGYTF	TGTGCCAGCAGCTTAACGTCCCTTCTAAATGGCTACACCTTC
TRBJ2-5	NA	once	TRBV6-1	CASSALRFDQETQYF	TGTGCCAGCAGTGCCCTGAGATTCGACCAAGAGACCCAGTACTTC
TRBJ1-3	NA	NA	TRBV28	CASSLGQSRNTIYF	TGTGCCAGCAGTCTCGGACAGTCTAGAAACACCATATATTTT
TRBJ1-1	NA	NA	TRBV5-1	CASSFSANTEAFF	TGCGCCAGCAGCTTTAGCGCTAACACTGAAGCTTTCTTT
TRBJ1-3	TRBD1	once	TRBV5-4	CASSLAGQGANTIYF	TGTGCCAGCAGCTTGGCAGGACAGGGGGCAAACACCATATATTTT
TRBJ2-2	TRBD2	NA	TRBV4-2	CASSPRTSGGVKGAGELFF	TGTGCCAGCAGCCCCCGGACTAGCGGGGGTGTAAAGGGGGCCGGGGAGCTGTTTTTT
TRBJ1-4	TRBD1	NA	TRBV5-1	CASRSLGQGGEKLFF	TGCGCCAGCCGATCGCTGGGACAGGGCGGCGAAAAACTGTTTTTT
TRBJ2-5	NA	NA	TRBV18	CASSPYGTKETQYF	TGTGCCAGCTCACCATACGGGACAAAAGAGACCCAGTACTTC
TRBJ2-1	NA	NA	TRBV5-1	CASRLTGRWEFNEQFF	TGCGCCAGCAGGTTGACAGGCCGTTGGGAATTCAATGAGCAGTTCTTC
TRBJ1-2	TRBD1	NA	TRBV6-5	CASTNRDRGDYGYTF	TGTGCCAGCACGAACCGGGACAGGGGGGACTATGGCTACACCTTC
TRBJ2-7	NA	NA	TRBV6-2/TRBV6-3	CASSWTPQTGSEQYF	TGTGCCAGCAGTTGGACCCCTCAAACAGGTAGCGAGCAGTACTTC
TRBJ2-1	TRBD2	NA	TRBV6-4	CASSDSGGTGFDEQFF	TGTGCCAGCAGCGATAGCGGGGGGACCGGATTTGATGAGCAGTTCTTC
TRBJ2-7	NA	NA	TRBV6-5	CATTSEGDVYEQYF	TGTGCCACCACCTCAGAGGGGGACGTATACGAGCAGTACTTC
TRBJ1-5	TRBD1	NA	TRBV5-6	CASSSTGTAFNQPQHF	TGTGCCAGCAGCTCCACCGGGACAGCCTTCAATCAGCCCCAGCATTTT
TRBJ1-4	TRBD1	NA	TRBV7-9	CASSLRDSTEKLFF	TGTGCCAGCAGCCTCCGGGACAGCACTGAAAAACTGTTTTTT
TRBJ1-2	NA	NA	TRBV27	CASSLSRQLNYGYTF	TGTGCCAGCAGTTTGTCCCGACAGTTGAACTATGGCTACACCTTC
TRBJ2-7	NA	NA	TRBV6-2/TRBV6-3	CASSYVPHRRSYEQYF	TGTGCCAGCAGTTACGTCCCACACAGGCGCTCCTACGAGCAGTACTTC
TRBJ1-5	TRBD1	NA	TRBV2	CASNGPGGREPQHF	TGTGCCAGCAACGGCCCAGGGGGGCGGGAGCCCCAGCATTTT
TRBJ2-3	NA	NA	TRBV18	CASSRGDLSTDTQYF	TGTGCCAGCTCACGGGGGGACCTTAGCACAGATACGCAGTATTTT
TRBJ2-3	NA	NA	TRBV30	CAWSAFLRVRASTDTQYF	TGTGCCTGGAGTGCTTTTCTCCGGGTCAGGGCGAGCACAGATACGCAGTATTTT
TRBJ1-4	NA	NA	TRBV5-1	CASSLFGRANEKLFF	TGCGCCAGCAGCTTGTTCGGCAGGGCTAATGAAAAACTGTTTTTT
TRBJ2-1	NA	NA	TRBV19	CASSIRRALDYNEQFF	TGTGCCAGTAGTATTAGGAGGGCCCTGGATTACAATGAGCAGTTCTTC
TRBJ1-1	NA	NA	TRBV11-2	CASSYRVGRNTEAFF	TGTGCCAGCAGCTATAGGGTGGGGCGGAACACTGAAGCTTTCTTT
TRBJ1-4	NA	once	TRBV7-8	CASSSFRGEKLFF	TGTGCCAGCAGCTCTTTCAGGGGTGAAAAACTGTTTTTT
TRBJ1-1	NA	once	TRBV3-1/TRBV3-2	CASSQDMLRGSTEAFF	TGTGCCAGCAGCCAAGATATGTTACGGGGAAGCACTGAAGCTTTCTTT
TRBJ2-4	NA	once	TRBV3-1/TRBV3-2	CASSQGEVLAKNIQYF	TGTGCCAGCAGCCAAGGAGAGGTACTAGCCAAAAACATTCAGTACTTC
TRBJ2-1	NA	NA	TRBV11-2	CASSLAYRVLDEQFF	TGTGCCAGCAGCTTAGCGTACAGGGTTCTGGATGAGCAGTTCTTC